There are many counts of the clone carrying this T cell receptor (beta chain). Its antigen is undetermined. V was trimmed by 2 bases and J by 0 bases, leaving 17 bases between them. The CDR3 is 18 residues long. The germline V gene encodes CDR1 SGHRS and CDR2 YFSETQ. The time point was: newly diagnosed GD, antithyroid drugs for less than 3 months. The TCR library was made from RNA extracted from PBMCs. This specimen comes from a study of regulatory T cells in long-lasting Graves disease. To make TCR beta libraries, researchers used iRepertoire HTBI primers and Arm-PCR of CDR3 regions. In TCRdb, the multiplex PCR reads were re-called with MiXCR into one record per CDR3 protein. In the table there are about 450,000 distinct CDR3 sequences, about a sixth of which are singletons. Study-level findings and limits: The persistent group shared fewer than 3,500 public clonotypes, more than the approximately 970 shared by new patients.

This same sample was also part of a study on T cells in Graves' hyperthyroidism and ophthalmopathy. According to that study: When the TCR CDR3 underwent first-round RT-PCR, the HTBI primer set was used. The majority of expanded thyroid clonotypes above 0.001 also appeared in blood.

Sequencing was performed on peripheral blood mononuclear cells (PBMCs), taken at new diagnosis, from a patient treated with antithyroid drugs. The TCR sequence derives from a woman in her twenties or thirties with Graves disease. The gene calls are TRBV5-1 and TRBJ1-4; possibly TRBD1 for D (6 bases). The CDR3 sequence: CASSFYVADSATNEKLFF. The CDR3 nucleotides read TGCGCCAGCAGCTTCTACGTTGCGGACAGTGCAACTAATGAAAAACTGTTTTTT.